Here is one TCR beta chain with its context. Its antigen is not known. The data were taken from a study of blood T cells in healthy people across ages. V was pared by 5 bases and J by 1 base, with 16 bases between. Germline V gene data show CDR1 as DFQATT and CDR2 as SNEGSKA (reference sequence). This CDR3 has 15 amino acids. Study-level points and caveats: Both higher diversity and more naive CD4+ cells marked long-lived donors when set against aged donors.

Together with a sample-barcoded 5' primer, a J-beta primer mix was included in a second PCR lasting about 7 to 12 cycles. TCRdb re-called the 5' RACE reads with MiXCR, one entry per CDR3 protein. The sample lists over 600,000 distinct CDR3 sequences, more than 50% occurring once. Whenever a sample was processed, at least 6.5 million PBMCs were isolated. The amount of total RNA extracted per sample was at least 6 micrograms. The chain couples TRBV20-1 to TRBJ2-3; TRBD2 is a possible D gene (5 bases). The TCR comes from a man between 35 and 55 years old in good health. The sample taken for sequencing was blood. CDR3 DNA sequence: TGCAGTGCTCGGCAAACTAGTGGGGGCACAGATACGCAGTATTTT. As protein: CSARQTSGGTDTQYF.